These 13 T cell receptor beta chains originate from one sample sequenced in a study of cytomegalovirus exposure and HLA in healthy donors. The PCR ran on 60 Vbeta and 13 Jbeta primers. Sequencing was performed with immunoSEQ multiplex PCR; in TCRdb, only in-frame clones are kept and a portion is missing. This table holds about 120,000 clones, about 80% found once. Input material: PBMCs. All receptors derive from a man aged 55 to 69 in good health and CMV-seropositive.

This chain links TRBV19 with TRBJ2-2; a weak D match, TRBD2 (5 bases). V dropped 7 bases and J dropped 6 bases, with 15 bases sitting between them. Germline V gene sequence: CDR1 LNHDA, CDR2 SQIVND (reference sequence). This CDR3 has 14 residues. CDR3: CASTRERVAGELFF. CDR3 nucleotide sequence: TGTGCCAGTACGAGGGAACGGGTGGCCGGGGAGCTGTTTTTT.

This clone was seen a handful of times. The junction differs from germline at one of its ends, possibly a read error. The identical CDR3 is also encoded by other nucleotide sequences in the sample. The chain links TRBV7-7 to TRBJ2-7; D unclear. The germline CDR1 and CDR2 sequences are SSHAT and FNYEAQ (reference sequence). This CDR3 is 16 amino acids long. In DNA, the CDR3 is TGTGCTAGCACCCTCTCCTCCGCTGGCAGGTCCTACGAGCAGTACTTC. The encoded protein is CASTLSSAGRSYEQYF.

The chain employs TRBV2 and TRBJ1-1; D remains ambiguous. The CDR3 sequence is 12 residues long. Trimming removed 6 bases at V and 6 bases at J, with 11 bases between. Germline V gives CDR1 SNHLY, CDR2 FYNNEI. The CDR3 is CASRLFRAEAFF. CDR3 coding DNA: TGTGCCAGCAGACTTTTTAGAGCTGAAGCTTTCTTT.

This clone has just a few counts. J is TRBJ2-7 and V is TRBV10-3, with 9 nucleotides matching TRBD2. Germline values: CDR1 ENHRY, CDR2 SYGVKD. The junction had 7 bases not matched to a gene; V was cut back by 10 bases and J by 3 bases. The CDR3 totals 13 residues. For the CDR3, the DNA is TGTGCCACCATGACTAGCGGCCTCTACGAGCAGTACTTC. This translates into CATMTSGLYEQYF.

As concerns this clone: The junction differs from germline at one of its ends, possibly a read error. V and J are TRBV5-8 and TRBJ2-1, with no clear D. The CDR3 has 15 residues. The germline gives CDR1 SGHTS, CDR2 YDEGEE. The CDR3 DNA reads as TGTGCCAGCAGGTTCGGCAGGCGCTCCTCCAATGAGCAGTTCTTC. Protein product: CASRFGRRSSNEQFF.

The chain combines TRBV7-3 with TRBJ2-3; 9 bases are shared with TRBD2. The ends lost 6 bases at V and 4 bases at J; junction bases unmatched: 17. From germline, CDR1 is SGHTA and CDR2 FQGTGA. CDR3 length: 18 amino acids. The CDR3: CASSQKGGASGAPDTQYF. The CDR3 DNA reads TGTGCCAGCAGTCAAAAGGGTGGGGCTAGCGGGGCCCCAGATACGCAGTATTTT.

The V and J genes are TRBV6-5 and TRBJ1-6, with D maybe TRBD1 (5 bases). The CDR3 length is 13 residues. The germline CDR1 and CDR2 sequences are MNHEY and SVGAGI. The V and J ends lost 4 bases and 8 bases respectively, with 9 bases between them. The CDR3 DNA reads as TGTGCCAGCAGTTTTGGGGGGGATTCACCCCTCCACTTT. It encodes CASSFGGDSPLHF.

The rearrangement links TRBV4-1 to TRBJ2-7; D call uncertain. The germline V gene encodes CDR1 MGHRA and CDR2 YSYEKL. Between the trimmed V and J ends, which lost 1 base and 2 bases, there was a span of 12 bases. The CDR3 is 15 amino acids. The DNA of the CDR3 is TGCGCCAGCAGCCAAGGACCGACACAAACCTACGAGCAGTACTTC. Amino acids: CASSQGPTQTYEQYF.

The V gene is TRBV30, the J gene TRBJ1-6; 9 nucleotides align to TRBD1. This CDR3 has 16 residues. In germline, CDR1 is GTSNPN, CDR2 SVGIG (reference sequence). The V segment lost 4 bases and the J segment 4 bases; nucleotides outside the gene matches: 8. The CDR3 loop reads CAWKIPGTGYNSPLHF. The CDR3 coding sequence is TGTGCCTGGAAAATCCCGGGGACAGGGTATAATTCACCCCTCCACTTT.

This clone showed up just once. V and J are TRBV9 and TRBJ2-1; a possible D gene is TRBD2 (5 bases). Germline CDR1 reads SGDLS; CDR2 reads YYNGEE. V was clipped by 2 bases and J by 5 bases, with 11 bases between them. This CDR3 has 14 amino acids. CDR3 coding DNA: TGTGCCAGCAGCGTGGCGCCGGGAAACAATGAGCAGTTCTTC. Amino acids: CASSVAPGNNEQFF.

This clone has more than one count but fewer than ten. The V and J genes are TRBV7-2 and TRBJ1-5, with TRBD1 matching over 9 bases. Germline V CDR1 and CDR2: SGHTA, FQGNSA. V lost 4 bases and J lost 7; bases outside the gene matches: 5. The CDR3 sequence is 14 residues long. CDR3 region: CASSSGQGGQPQHF. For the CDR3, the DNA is TGTGCCAGCAGCTCGGGACAGGGAGGACAGCCCCAGCATTTT.

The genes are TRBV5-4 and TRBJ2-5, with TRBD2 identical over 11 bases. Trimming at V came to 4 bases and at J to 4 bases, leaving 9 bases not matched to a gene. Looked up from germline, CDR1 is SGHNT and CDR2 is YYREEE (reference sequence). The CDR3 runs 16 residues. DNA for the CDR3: TGTGCCAGCAGCCGGACTAGCGGGTGGCCAAGAGAGACCCAGTACTTC. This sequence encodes CASSRTSGWPRETQYF.

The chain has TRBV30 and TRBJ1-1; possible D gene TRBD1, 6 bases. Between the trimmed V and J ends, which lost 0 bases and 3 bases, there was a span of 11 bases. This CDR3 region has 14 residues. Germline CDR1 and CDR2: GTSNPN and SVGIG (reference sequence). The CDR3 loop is CAWSVRGGDTEAFF. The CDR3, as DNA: TGTGCCTGGAGTGTAAGAGGGGGGGACACTGAAGCTTTCTTT.